This T cell receptor (beta chain) was observed in a study of blood T cell repertoires in COVID-19. Study-level information: Acute and convalescent COVID-19 specimens originated in the United States, Italy and Spain.

The ends were cut back, 7 bases at V and 7 bases at J, with 20 bases in the middle. CDR3 length: 15 residues. Germline values: CDR1 MNHEY, CDR2 SVGAGI. This clone was seen a handful of times. TCRdb's copy holds only in-frame clones and misses some; the assay was immunoSEQ multiplex PCR. The sample contains around 210,000 clones, approximately 87% of which appear only once. The sequence came from a woman in her sixties or seventies with acute or convalescent COVID-19. The sequencing sample was made of peripheral blood. The rearrangement joins TRBV6-5 to TRBJ1-5; D is possibly TRBD1 (5 bases). The CDR3 spells CASTTKPGDHQPQHF. The CDR3 region has the DNA TGTGCCAGCACGACAAAACCGGGGGATCACCAGCCCCAGCATTTT.